One T cell receptor beta chain is described in this entry. Its antigen is still unknown. These data come from a study of CD8 T cells in Susac syndrome. An amount of RNA that ranged from roughly 0.5 to 1 ug was reverse transcribed with random hexamers. With immunoSEQ multiplex PCR, TCR beta CDR3 was amplified across 54 Vbeta and 13 Jbeta. MiXCR was run by TCRdb on the immunoSEQ multiplex PCR reads, yielding one entry per CDR3 protein. The sample consists of roughly 130,000 distinct CDR3 sequences, about 94% of them appearing once. The V gene lost 5 bases and the J gene lost 1 base, with 17 bases spanning the gap. This CDR3 is 16 amino acids long. CDR1 and CDR2 (germline): LNHDA, SQIVND (reference sequence). The authors carried out high-throughput sequencing of TCR beta. They applied it to CD8+ and CD4+ T cells obtained from blood. Study conclusions and caveats: Only a relatively small number of individuals were included in the TCR sequencing and HLA analysis.

The chain recombines TRBV19 with TRBJ1-1, with D maybe TRBD1 (5 bases). The source material was CD4+ T cells from PBMCs. This clonotype was obtained from a human donor with multiple sclerosis. CDR3 region: CASSLRPGTGNTEAFF. The CDR3 DNA sequence: TGTGCCAGTAGTCTCCGTCCGGGGACGGGGAACACTGAAGCTTTCTTT.